The 26 T cell receptor beta chains in this list originate from one sample, sequenced in a study of cytomegalovirus exposure and HLA in healthy donors. Primers included in the PCR were 60 Vbeta and 13 Jbeta primers. Here immunoSEQ multiplex PCR was the method, and the copy in TCRdb shows in-frame clones only, minus some. The sample has fewer than 130,000 clones; roughly 69% are singletons. Sequenced: PBMCs. Receptor source: a young man in good health and CMV-seropositive.

V and J are TRBV5-8 and TRBJ1-6; D gene ambiguous. This CDR3 is built from 14 residues. Looked up from germline, CDR1 is SGHTS and CDR2 is YDEGEE. The V gene lost 1 base and the J gene lost 10 bases, with 12 bases spanning the gap. DNA of the CDR3: TGTGCCAGCAGCTTGCCAATGGGAGGGTCACCCCTCCACTTT. This sequence encodes CASSLPMGGSPLHF.

The chain carries TRBV7-9 and TRBJ2-3; 7 bases are a match to TRBD1. The J segment lost 3 bases and the V segment lost 7 bases, leaving 7 bases of the junction unmatched. The CDR3 contains 14 residues. Germline loops: CDR1 SEHNR, CDR2 FQNEAQ (reference sequence). The CDR3 spells CASKERTGTDTQYF. As DNA, the CDR3 is TGTGCCAGCAAAGAACGGACAGGAACAGATACGCAGTATTTT.

This rearrangement joins TRBV5-1 to TRBJ2-1, with TRBD1 identical over 8 bases. The CDR3 runs 15 residues. V dropped 4 bases and J dropped 6; count of bases not matched to a gene: 9. Per the germline V gene, CDR1 is SGHRS and CDR2 is YFSETQ. The CDR3 protein is CASSLGQGPGNEQFF. The CDR3 DNA reads as TGCGCCAGCAGCCTAGGACAGGGCCCAGGCAATGAGCAGTTCTTC.

CDR3 DNA: TGTGCCAGCAGCTGGGACAGGGATTTAAAACTGTTTTTT. It translates to CASSWDRDLKLFF. This rearrangement joins TRBV5-6 to TRBJ1-4; TRBD1 agrees at 9 bases. V lost 3 bases, J lost 10 bases, and 4 bases stayed unmatched. The CDR3 is 13 amino acids. The germline gives CDR1 SGHDT, CDR2 YYEEEE.

As for this clone: A junction end diverges from the germline sequence, so it may reflect a read error. The CDR3 DNA reads TGTGCCAGCAGTTTTGGGAGGAACCCTGAAGCTTTCTTT. It is translated as CASSFGRNPEAFF. The chain uses TRBV5-6 and TRBJ1-1; D unclear. The CDR3 has 13 amino acids. Germline V lookup: CDR1 SGHDT, CDR2 YYEEEE.

V and J are TRBV10-2 and TRBJ2-7; possible D gene TRBD1, 5 bases. The CDR3 is 15 amino acids. Germline CDR1 and CDR2: WSHSY and SAAADI. Trimming stripped 3 bases from V and 2 bases from J, with 14 bases between. CDR3 residues: CASSDEIRAPYEQYF. The DNA of the CDR3 is TGCGCCAGCAGTGATGAGATCAGGGCTCCCTACGAGCAGTACTTC.

The J gene is TRBJ2-3, the V gene TRBV11-2; a possible D gene is TRBD2 (5 bases). This CDR3 has 12 amino acids. Per the germline V gene, CDR1 is SGHAT and CDR2 is FQNNGV. The germline V and J ends were trimmed by 5 bases and 9 bases, with 12 bases remaining between them. The CDR3 here is CASSPGVGTQYF. The CDR3 region has the DNA TGTGCCAGCAGCCCCGGGGTCGGGACGCAGTATTTT.

The V and J genes are TRBV10-3 and TRBJ1-2; TRBD1 matches 9 bases. The length of the CDR3 is 15 residues. CDR1 ENHRY and CDR2 SYGVKD come from the germline V gene. V shed 6 bases, J shed 8 bases, and the junction held 13 bases outside the gene matches. The CDR3 loop reads CAISHTGQGTQGYTF. CDR3 sequence (DNA): TGTGCCATCAGCCACACGGGACAGGGCACGCAGGGCTACACCTTC.

V usage is TRBV9 and J usage is TRBJ1-2, with D perhaps TRBD1 (5 bases). Germline loops: CDR1 SGDLS, CDR2 YYNGEE. This CDR3 has 12 amino acids. V was pared by 4 bases and J by 10 bases, with 14 bases between. Here the CDR3 reads CASSPPRGDYTF. The CDR3 DNA reads TGTGCCAGCAGCCCACCGCGGGGGGACTACACCTTC.

J is TRBJ1-2 and V is TRBV29-1; 7 positions match TRBD1. Trimming took 5 bases from V and 3 from J; bases not matched to a gene: 6. The V gene's germline CDR1 is SQVTM and CDR2 ANQGSEA. The CDR3 totals 13 residues. The CDR3 is CSVQTGTDYGYTF. CDR3 nucleotide sequence: TGCAGCGTTCAGACCGGGACAGACTATGGCTACACCTTC.

V usage is TRBV6-1 and J usage is TRBJ2-2; 10 positions match TRBD1. The CDR3 has 15 residues. The germline V gene encodes CDR1 MNHNS and CDR2 SASEGT. V lost 6 bases, J lost 7 bases, and 8 bases stayed unmatched. CDR3 nucleotide sequence: TGTGCCAGCAGCCGGACAGGGGGACATGGCGGGGAGCTGTTTTTT. Translated, it gives CASSRTGGHGGELFF.

This sequence joins TRBV5-1 and TRBJ2-3; 13 bases fit TRBD2. V was pared by 0 bases and J by 2 bases, with 3 bases of the junction left unmatched. The CDR3 spans 17 residues. Germline assignment: CDR1 SGHRS and CDR2 YFSETQ. The DNA of the CDR3 is TGCGCCAGCAGCTTGGGAGGACTAGCGGGGGACACAGATACGCAGTATTTT. Translated: CASSLGGLAGDTDTQYF.

The gene calls are TRBV5-1 and TRBJ2-3, with D possibly being TRBD1 (5 bases). CDR1 SGHRS and CDR2 YFSETQ come from the germline V gene. V lost 0 bases, J lost 0 bases, and 11 bases lay in between. This CDR3 region has 16 residues. In DNA form, the CDR3 reads TGCGCCAGCAGCTTGGTAGGGTCAGGGAGCACAGATACGCAGTATTTT. This translates into CASSLVGSGSTDTQYF. Using reference TRBV5-1 and TRBJ2-3 for the parts outside the CDR3, the full variable domain is KAGVTQTPRYLIKTRGQQVTLSCSPISGHRSVSWYQQTPGQGLQFLFEYFSETQRNKGNFPGRFSGRQFSNSRSEMNVSTLELGDSALYLCASSLVGSGSTDTQYFGPGTRLTVL.

J is TRBJ1-5 and V is TRBV6-4; the D is unclear. The CDR3 consists of 12 residues. Germline CDR1 and CDR2: MRHNA and SNTAGT. V lost 7 bases and J lost 2, with 6 bases in between. The CDR3, as DNA: TGTGCCAGCACTCCCCGCAATCAGCCCCAGCATTTT. The encoded protein is CASTPRNQPQHF.

The chain has TRBV7-2 and TRBJ2-5; 7 nucleotides agree with TRBD1. The germline CDR1 and CDR2 sequences are SGHTA and FQGNSA. The CDR3 length is 14 residues. Trimming took 0 bases from V and 5 from J; bases not matched to a gene: 3. In DNA, the CDR3 is TGTGCCAGCAGCTTAGCGACAGGGTCCGAGACCCAGTACTTC. It codes for CASSLATGSETQYF.

The gene calls are TRBV5-6 and TRBJ1-2, with TRBD1 identical over 8 bases. CDR1 SGHDT and CDR2 YYEEEE come from the germline V gene. There are 15 residues in the CDR3. The V gene end was trimmed by 0 bases and the J gene end by 8 bases; junction bases not matched to a gene: 9. For the CDR3, the DNA is TGTGCCAGCAGCTTGGCGGGACAGGCCGCGAGGGGCTACACCTTC. This encodes CASSLAGQAARGYTF.

The chain couples TRBV27 to TRBJ1-5; D is uncertain. This CDR3 is 14 amino acids long. The V gene's germline CDR1 is MNHEY and CDR2 SMNVEV (reference sequence). Trimming took off 5 bases at V and 0 bases at J, with 8 bases between the two ends. For the CDR3, the DNA is TGTGCCAGCAGTCAACAGTATAGCAATCAGCCCCAGCATTTT. Encoded protein: CASSQQYSNQPQHF.

This clone showed up just once. This chain connects TRBV4-1 to TRBJ2-3; TRBD2 matches at 9 bases. Losses at the gene ends were 1 base for V and 3 bases for J; bases not matched to a gene: 2. Germline V CDR1 and CDR2: MGHRA, YSYEKL. The CDR3 consists of 15 residues. The CDR3: CASSQVGLATDTQYF. The CDR3 coding sequence is TGCGCCAGCAGCCAAGTCGGACTAGCGACAGATACGCAGTATTTT.

The DNA for the CDR3 is TGCAGCGTTGAAGGGACAGGGGGATCGTACACTGAAGCTTTCTTT. Amino acids: CSVEGTGGSYTEAFF. V gene TRBV29-1 combines with J gene TRBJ1-1, with 10 bases lining up with TRBD1. The germline gives CDR1 SQVTM, CDR2 ANQGSEA. This CDR3 is built from 15 residues. V lost 1 base to trimming and J lost 3 bases; unmatched junction nucleotides: 5.

V and J are TRBV5-4 and TRBJ2-3; TRBD1 matches 7 bases. Germline V gives CDR1 SGHNT, CDR2 YYREEE (reference sequence). The CDR3 is made up of 15 amino acids. After removal of 5 bases from V and 0 bases from J, the junction contained 6 bases not matched to a gene. CDR3 DNA: TGTGCCAGCAGAGGGACAGCCCCTAGCACAGATACGCAGTATTTT. Encoded protein: CASRGTAPSTDTQYF.

For this clone: The same CDR3 is also encoded by other DNA sequences in this sample. This rearrangement joins TRBV7-9 to TRBJ1-5; TRBD1 matches at 7 bases. Germline V gene sequence: CDR1 SEHNR, CDR2 FQNEAQ (reference sequence). Trimming took 5 bases from V and 2 from J; bases not matched to a gene: 3. This CDR3 is 14 amino acids long. CDR3 sequence reads: CASSIGQGNQPQHF. The DNA for the CDR3 is TGTGCCAGCAGCATCGGACAGGGCAATCAGCCCCAGCATTTT.

The V and J genes are TRBV6-6 and TRBJ2-3; possibly TRBD1 for D (7 bases). The length of the CDR3 is 14 residues. Between the trimmed V and J ends, which lost 5 bases and 4 bases, there was a span of 13 bases. The germline gives CDR1 MNHNY, CDR2 SVGAGI (reference sequence). This CDR3 is CASSPRGTADTQYF. Written as DNA, the CDR3 is TGTGCCAGCAGTCCACGCGGGACAGCAGATACGCAGTATTTT.

This chain uses TRBV19 with TRBJ2-3, with D possibly being TRBD2 (6 bases). Germline V gene lookup returns CDR1 LNHDA and CDR2 SQIVND (reference sequence). The CDR3 extends over 11 amino acids. The V gene lost 3 bases and the J gene lost 14 bases, with 12 bases spanning the gap. CDR3 sequence reads: CASSIGGGTYF. DNA of the CDR3: TGTGCCAGTAGTATTGGTGGGGGGACGTATTTT.

This rearrangement joins TRBV2 to TRBJ2-2; D is uncertain. The V end lost 3 bases, the J end lost 5 bases, and 16 bases lay between the germline ends. This CDR3 contains 16 residues. In germline, CDR1 is SNHLY, CDR2 FYNNEI. CDR3: CASSDSRRMSTGELFF. CDR3 DNA sequence: TGTGCCAGCAGTGATTCCAGGCGAATGTCAACCGGGGAGCTGTTTTTT.

This clone was counted between two and nine times. The chain links TRBV11-2 to TRBJ2-2; D is unresolved. The CDR3 sequence is 12 residues long. The V gene lost 4 bases and the J gene lost 10 bases, with 10 bases spanning the gap. CDR1 is SGHAT and CDR2 is FQNNGV in the germline V gene. The DNA for the CDR3 is TGTGCCAGCAGCTGGATGGCGGAGGAGCTGTTTTTT. Translating it yields CASSWMAEELFF.

The chain combines TRBV6-5 with TRBJ2-5, with 7 positions matching TRBD1. The V gene's germline CDR1 is MNHEY and CDR2 SVGAGI. With V trimmed by 2 bases and J by 1 base, 4 bases remained unmatched. CDR3 length: 15 residues. The CDR3 DNA sequence: TGTGCCAGCAGTTACGGGGCAGGGGGCCAAGAGACCCAGTACTTC. Protein sequence: CASSYGAGGQETQYF.